The present entry profiles one T cell receptor (beta chain) with its context. Its antigen is as yet unknown. V was clipped by 5 bases and J by 5 bases, with 9 bases between them. This CDR3 has 13 residues. The germline gives CDR1 SGHVS, CDR2 FQNEAQ. This entry comes from a study of vaccination and CD4 T cells after COVID-19. Study conclusions and caveats: Only after vaccination were a median roughly 90% of convalescents' reactive clones seen. Vaccine-specific clones numbering 304 of 307 showed spike mono-reactivity in convalescent patients.

Cultured CD4+ T cells had their DNA profiled by the Oncomine TCR Beta short-read assay. Genomic DNA was drawn out of CD4+ T cells grown in culture. TCRdb recomputed calls from the PCR reads with MiXCR, one row per CDR3 protein. The repertoire holds about 15,000 distinct CDR3 sequences, with approximately 42% as singletons. The treatment was: approximately nine-day PBMC culture with coronavirus spike peptide pools or control peptides (ViraFEST assay). ViraFEST enlarged antigen-specific T cell populations with peptide pools and afterwards sequenced TCRs. The source of this sequence is a human donor with COVID-19. Specimen: cultured CD4+ T cells from blood. The V call is TRBV7-8, the J call TRBJ2-2; either TRBD1 or TRBD2 may supply D (5 bases each). The CDR3 region has the DNA TGTGCCAGCAGCGGGGGTAGGACCGGGGAGCTGTTTTTT. This gives the protein CASSGGRTGELFF.